The following is a TCR beta chain sequence with its context. Original analysis: Using reference gene primer amplification, nucleated cell counts were estimated. TCRdb keeps only in-frame clones here, not all; method: immunoSEQ multiplex PCR. Clone size and the V and J calls come from that table; the DNA yielded D and trimming. The data show over 30,000 clones, with roughly 88% seen just once and around 6.5% held by the top ten. The CDR3 runs to 15 residues. The germline V gene encodes CDR1 MNHEY and CDR2 SVGAGI. Trimming at V came to 2 bases and at J to 6 bases, leaving 5 bases not matched to a gene. This sample is part of a study of blood T cell repertoires in COVID-19. Study-wide background: From T cells, B-cell-depleted T cells, or PBMCs came the material, which was cDNA or gDNA.

Input material: peripheral blood. The chain employs TRBV6-5 and TRBJ2-3, with TRBD2 matching over 10 bases. The TCR originated in a human donor in a cohort sampled during active COVID-19. The CDR3 protein is CASSYVAGGGDTQYF. Written as DNA, the CDR3 is TGTGCCAGCAGTTACGTAGCGGGGGGCGGCGATACGCAGTATTTT.